The rows below give T cell receptor beta chains drawn from one sample of a study of blood T cell repertoires in COVID-19. Data came from immunoSEQ multiplex PCR; TCRdb stores just in-frame clones and leaves some out. The sample has around 270,000 clones, about 83% seen once. The source material was peripheral blood. Receptors originate from a woman between 40 and 50 years old who had recovered from COVID-19. CDR3s include the opening cysteine and the closing phenylalanine or tryptophan. D genes are given only for firm matches. Not all rows give a size; the values are once, few, many and, for expanded clones, a class.

abundance: NA; v_gene: TRBV9; j_gene: TRBJ1-3; d_gene: NA; CDR3aa: CASSPSSFSGNTIYF; CDR3nt: TGTGCCAGCAGCCCCTCCTCTTTCTCTGGAAACACCATATATTTT
abundance: few; v_gene: TRBV7-2; j_gene: TRBJ1-3; d_gene: NA; CDR3aa: CASSLAQLSGNTIYF; CDR3nt: TGTGCCAGCAGCTTAGCTCAGTTGTCTGGAAACACCATATATTTT
abundance: NA; v_gene: TRBV15; j_gene: TRBJ2-2; d_gene: NA; CDR3aa: CATSRDQLGELFF; CDR3nt: TGTGCCACCAGCAGAGATCAACTAGGGGAGCTGTTTTTT
abundance: NA; v_gene: TRBV11-2; j_gene: TRBJ1-6; d_gene: NA; CDR3aa: CASSPRQLESPLHF; CDR3nt: TGTGCCAGCAGCCCGAGACAACTAGAGTCACCCCTCCACTTT
abundance: NA; v_gene: TRBV7-9; j_gene: TRBJ1-1; d_gene: NA; CDR3aa: CASRSGASQREAFF; CDR3nt: TGTGCCAGCAGGTCGGGTGCCTCCCAAAGAGAAGCTTTCTTT
abundance: NA; v_gene: TRBV9; j_gene: TRBJ1-2; d_gene: TRBD1; CDR3aa: CASSVLGTGSYGYTF; CDR3nt: TGTGCCAGCAGCGTACTAGGGACAGGGAGTTATGGCTACACCTTC
abundance: NA; v_gene: TRBV7-9; j_gene: TRBJ1-1; d_gene: TRBD1; CDR3aa: CASSLGGQGGTEAFF; CDR3nt: TGTGCCAGCAGCCTCGGGGGACAGGGGGGCACTGAAGCTTTCTTT
abundance: NA; v_gene: TRBV11-3; j_gene: TRBJ1-6; d_gene: NA; CDR3aa: CASSLVAGASNSPLHF; CDR3nt: TGTGCCAGCAGCTTAGTGGCGGGAGCTAGTAATTCACCCCTCCACTTT
abundance: NA; v_gene: TRBV19; j_gene: TRBJ1-2; d_gene: NA; CDR3aa: CASSILAGGYGYTF; CDR3nt: TGTGCCAGTAGTATTTTGGCTGGAGGCTATGGCTACACCTTC
abundance: few; v_gene: TRBV7-6; j_gene: TRBJ2-2; d_gene: NA; CDR3aa: CASSLGGRFTGELFF; CDR3nt: TGTGCCAGCAGCTTAGGTGGCAGGTTCACCGGGGAGCTGTTTTTT
abundance: NA; v_gene: TRBV10-3; j_gene: TRBJ1-6; d_gene: NA; CDR3aa: CAIRPTGENSPLHF; CDR3nt: TGTGCCATCAGACCGACAGGAGAAAATTCACCCCTCCACTTT
abundance: NA; v_gene: TRBV11-3; j_gene: TRBJ2-7; d_gene: NA; CDR3aa: CASRLTESYEQYF; CDR3nt: TGTGCCAGCAGACTCACTGAATCCTACGAGCAGTACTTC
abundance: NA; v_gene: TRBV5-1; j_gene: TRBJ2-3; d_gene: NA; CDR3aa: CASSETFTDTQYF; CDR3nt: TGCGCCAGCAGCGAGACTTTCACAGATACGCAGTATTTT
abundance: NA; v_gene: TRBV27; j_gene: TRBJ2-5; d_gene: TRBD2; CDR3aa: CASSSLGGGAHETQYF; CDR3nt: TGTGCCAGCAGTTCTCTCGGCGGGGGGGCTCACGAGACCCAGTACTTC
abundance: NA; v_gene: TRBV6-5; j_gene: TRBJ2-1; d_gene: NA; CDR3aa: CASRSRRSSYNEQFF; CDR3nt: TGTGCCAGCAGAAGTAGACGGAGCTCCTACAATGAGCAGTTCTTC
abundance: NA; v_gene: TRBV7-9; j_gene: TRBJ2-1; d_gene: NA; CDR3aa: CASSDSQGLREQFF; CDR3nt: TGTGCCAGCAGCGACAGTCAGGGCTTGAGAGAGCAGTTCTTC
abundance: NA; v_gene: TRBV3-1/TRBV3-2; j_gene: TRBJ1-4; d_gene: TRBD1; CDR3aa: CASSQGPGQSGEKLFF; CDR3nt: TGTGCCAGCAGCCAAGGACCGGGACAGTCGGGTGAAAAACTGTTTTTT
abundance: NA; v_gene: TRBV18; j_gene: TRBJ2-2; d_gene: NA; CDR3aa: CASSPDMNWELFF; CDR3nt: TGTGCCAGCTCACCGGACATGAATTGGGAGCTGTTTTTT
abundance: NA; v_gene: TRBV7-2; j_gene: TRBJ2-5; d_gene: NA; CDR3aa: CASSLALIFAGQETQYF; CDR3nt: TGTGCCAGCAGCTTAGCGTTGATTTTTGCGGGGCAAGAGACCCAGTACTTC
abundance: NA; v_gene: TRBV5-1; j_gene: TRBJ2-6; d_gene: NA; CDR3aa: CASSLASGTGANVLTF; CDR3nt: TGCGCCAGCAGCTTGGCCTCAGGGACTGGGGCCAACGTCCTGACTTTC
abundance: NA; v_gene: TRBV7-9; j_gene: TRBJ2-1; d_gene: NA; CDR3aa: CASSLSGTIDEQFF; CDR3nt: TGTGCCAGCAGCTTAAGTGGGACAATTGATGAGCAGTTCTTC
abundance: once; v_gene: TRBV5-4; j_gene: TRBJ2-1; d_gene: NA; CDR3aa: CASSFGAQGGGNEQFF; CDR3nt: TGTGCCAGCAGCTTCGGCGCCCAAGGGGGGGGGAATGAGCAGTTCTTC
abundance: NA; v_gene: TRBV19; j_gene: TRBJ1-5; d_gene: TRBD1; CDR3aa: CASRRQGASLGQPQHF; CDR3nt: TGTGCCAGTAGGCGACAGGGGGCGAGTCTCGGTCAGCCCCAGCATTTT
abundance: NA; v_gene: TRBV6-5; j_gene: TRBJ2-7; d_gene: TRBD1; CDR3aa: CASSRGLVYEQYF; CDR3nt: TGTGCCAGCAGCAGGGGGCTGGTTTACGAGCAGTACTTC
abundance: NA; v_gene: TRBV5-1; j_gene: TRBJ2-3; d_gene: NA; CDR3aa: CASSPMGGGRGPDTQYF; CDR3nt: TGCGCCAGCAGCCCTATGGGCGGCGGGCGGGGGCCAGATACGCAGTATTTT
abundance: NA; v_gene: TRBV4-1; j_gene: TRBJ2-7; d_gene: NA; CDR3aa: CASSQGQNYEQYF; CDR3nt: TGCGCCAGCAGCCAAGGACAGAACTACGAGCAGTACTTC
abundance: NA; v_gene: TRBV27; j_gene: TRBJ2-2; d_gene: TRBD2; CDR3aa: CASRTSGGSPGELFF; CDR3nt: TGTGCCAGCAGGACTTCGGGGGGGAGTCCCGGGGAGCTGTTTTTT
abundance: NA; v_gene: TRBV6-5; j_gene: TRBJ1-5; d_gene: NA; CDR3aa: CASSYSYGGQPQHF; CDR3nt: TGTGCCAGCAGTTACTCGTACGGAGGACAGCCCCAGCATTTT
abundance: NA; v_gene: TRBV19; j_gene: TRBJ1-6; d_gene: NA; CDR3aa: CASSIGDRGLTPLHF; CDR3nt: TGTGCCAGTAGTATAGGAGATAGGGGATTAACACCCCTCCACTTT
abundance: NA; v_gene: TRBV5-6; j_gene: TRBJ2-5; d_gene: NA; CDR3aa: CASSIPRGTEETQYF; CDR3nt: TGTGCCAGCAGCATCCCTCGGGGGACAGAAGAGACCCAGTACTTC
abundance: NA; v_gene: TRBV24-1; j_gene: TRBJ2-1; d_gene: NA; CDR3aa: CATSGGINEQFF; CDR3nt: TGTGCCACCAGTGGAGGGATCAATGAGCAGTTCTTC
abundance: NA; v_gene: TRBV6-5; j_gene: TRBJ1-5; d_gene: TRBD1; CDR3aa: CASSYSGQGTQPQHF; CDR3nt: TGTGCCAGCAGTTACTCGGGACAGGGAACTCAGCCCCAGCATTTT
abundance: once; v_gene: TRBV29-1; j_gene: TRBJ1-1; d_gene: TRBD1; CDR3aa: CSGSLGQQNTEAFF; CDR3nt: TGCAGCGGCTCCCTGGGACAGCAGAACACTGAAGCTTTCTTT
abundance: NA; v_gene: TRBV6-6; j_gene: TRBJ2-5; d_gene: TRBD1; CDR3aa: CASTRMQGAKTQYF; CDR3nt: TGTGCCAGCACCAGAATGCAGGGGGCAAAGACCCAGTACTTC
abundance: NA; v_gene: TRBV28; j_gene: TRBJ1-3; d_gene: TRBD1; CDR3aa: CASSGDRGHRSGNTIYF; CDR3nt: TGTGCCAGCAGTGGGGACAGGGGGCATCGCTCTGGAAACACCATATATTTT
abundance: many; v_gene: TRBV5-1; j_gene: TRBJ1-5; d_gene: TRBD1; CDR3aa: CASSPGTASDSNQPQHF; CDR3nt: TGCGCCAGCAGCCCGGGGACAGCATCCGATAGCAATCAGCCCCAGCATTTT
abundance: NA; v_gene: TRBV29-1; j_gene: TRBJ1-1; d_gene: NA; CDR3aa: CSVFRDLGTEAFF; CDR3nt: TGCAGCGTCTTCAGGGATCTGGGCACTGAAGCTTTCTTT
abundance: NA; v_gene: TRBV5-1; j_gene: TRBJ2-3; d_gene: TRBD2; CDR3aa: CASSFLAGGNTDTQYF; CDR3nt: TGCGCCAGCAGCTTTCTAGCGGGGGGAAACACAGATACGCAGTATTTT
abundance: NA; v_gene: TRBV7-9; j_gene: TRBJ2-7; d_gene: NA; CDR3aa: CASSLALISYEQYF; CDR3nt: TGTGCCAGCAGCTTAGCGTTAATCTCCTACGAGCAGTACTTC
abundance: few; v_gene: TRBV7-3; j_gene: TRBJ1-1; d_gene: NA; CDR3aa: CASSFLGGGGEAFF; CDR3nt: TGTGCCAGCAGCTTTTTAGGGGGAGGGGGTGAAGCTTTCTTT
abundance: NA; v_gene: TRBV24-1; j_gene: TRBJ2-1; d_gene: NA; CDR3aa: CATSDSRPGTYNEQFF; CDR3nt: TGTGCCACCAGTGATTCACGGCCAGGGACCTACAATGAGCAGTTCTTC
abundance: NA; v_gene: TRBV29-1; j_gene: TRBJ1-2; d_gene: TRBD1; CDR3aa: CSVGQGLSEGYTF; CDR3nt: TGCAGCGTGGGACAGGGCCTCTCGGAAGGCTACACCTTC
abundance: NA; v_gene: TRBV19; j_gene: TRBJ1-1; d_gene: NA; CDR3aa: CASSTPGLRNTEAFF; CDR3nt: TGTGCCAGTAGTACTCCGGGACTTAGGAACACTGAAGCTTTCTTT
abundance: once; v_gene: TRBV9; j_gene: TRBJ2-1; d_gene: TRBD2; CDR3aa: CASSPVAGGLNEQFF; CDR3nt: TGTGCCAGCAGCCCTGTAGCGGGGGGGCTCAATGAGCAGTTCTTC
abundance: NA; v_gene: TRBV2; j_gene: TRBJ2-3; d_gene: NA; CDR3aa: CASSRGIASTDTQYF; CDR3nt: TGTGCCAGCAGTAGAGGGATCGCGAGCACAGATACGCAGTATTTT
abundance: NA; v_gene: TRBV3-1/TRBV3-2; j_gene: TRBJ2-3; d_gene: TRBD2; CDR3aa: CASSQEHRGGPDTQYF; CDR3nt: TGTGCCAGCAGCCAAGAACACCGGGGGGGCCCCGATACGCAGTATTTT
abundance: NA; v_gene: TRBV5-8; j_gene: TRBJ1-5; d_gene: NA; CDR3aa: CASSSTKTGYLNQPQHF; CDR3nt: TGTGCCAGCAGCTCCACCAAGACAGGCTATCTCAATCAGCCCCAGCATTTT
abundance: few; v_gene: TRBV7-3; j_gene: TRBJ1-1; d_gene: NA; CDR3aa: CASSVTTDTEAFF; CDR3nt: TGTGCCAGCAGCGTAACAACGGACACTGAAGCTTTCTTT
abundance: NA; v_gene: TRBV29-1; j_gene: TRBJ1-1; d_gene: NA; CDR3aa: CSAQQGTNTEAFF; CDR3nt: TGCAGCGCACAACAGGGTACGAACACTGAAGCTTTCTTT
abundance: few; v_gene: TRBV4-1; j_gene: TRBJ2-1; d_gene: TRBD2; CDR3aa: CASSQGSSGGTNEQFF; CDR3nt: TGCGCCAGCAGCCAGGGATCTAGCGGGGGGACTAATGAGCAGTTCTTC
abundance: NA; v_gene: TRBV7-2; j_gene: TRBJ1-5; d_gene: NA; CDR3aa: CASGRAGTQHF; CDR3nt: TGTGCCAGCGGTAGGGCGGGGACCCAGCATTTT
abundance: NA; v_gene: TRBV19; j_gene: TRBJ1-5; d_gene: NA; CDR3aa: CASSIDLGFSNQPQHF; CDR3nt: TGTGCCAGTAGTATAGATCTGGGCTTTAGCAATCAGCCCCAGCATTTT
abundance: NA; v_gene: TRBV30; j_gene: TRBJ1-6; d_gene: NA; CDR3aa: CAWSRGSSGNSPLHF; CDR3nt: TGTGCCTGGAGTCGTGGCTCTTCGGGTAATTCACCCCTCCACTTT
abundance: NA; v_gene: TRBV18; j_gene: TRBJ2-3; d_gene: NA; CDR3aa: CASSPRPGHTDTQYF; CDR3nt: TGTGCCAGCTCACCAAGGCCAGGGCACACAGATACGCAGTATTTT
abundance: NA; v_gene: TRBV2; j_gene: TRBJ2-2; d_gene: TRBD1; CDR3aa: CASSPLDRGRTGELFF; CDR3nt: TGTGCCAGCAGTCCTTTGGACAGGGGGCGAACCGGGGAGCTGTTTTTT
abundance: NA; v_gene: TRBV6-5; j_gene: TRBJ1-3; d_gene: NA; CDR3aa: CASSYTSGNTIYF; CDR3nt: TGTGCCAGCAGCTACACTTCTGGAAACACCATATATTTT
abundance: NA; v_gene: TRBV2; j_gene: TRBJ2-3; d_gene: TRBD2; CDR3aa: CASGGLAGVQYF; CDR3nt: TGTGCCAGCGGGGGACTAGCGGGTGTGCAGTATTTT
abundance: NA; v_gene: TRBV7-3; j_gene: TRBJ2-7; d_gene: TRBD1; CDR3aa: CASSRGQGARDEQYF; CDR3nt: TGTGCCAGCAGCCGTGGACAGGGGGCGCGCGACGAGCAGTACTTC